The clone carrying this T cell receptor beta chain was seen only a few times. At one end, the junction sequence differs from germline, possibly due to a read error. This CDR3 region has 16 residues. Looked up from germline, CDR1 is SGDLS and CDR2 is YYNGEE. This sample stems from a study of blood T cells in healthy people across ages. The authors ran a second PCR of roughly 6 to 12 cycles using a sample-barcoded 5' primer and a J-beta primer mix. MiXCR, run by TCRdb on the 5' RACE reads, gives a single entry per CDR3 protein. The sample holds hundreds of thousands of distinct CDR3 sequences, about 30% seen once.

This chain uses TRBV9 with TRBJ2-3; D not certain. This TCR was recovered from a woman at least 80 years old in good health. The sequencing input was blood. The CDR3 nucleotides are TGTGTCAGCAGCGTGGGGTTTTTGAAAGCCACAGATACGCAGTATTTT. As protein: CVSSVGFLKATDTQYF.